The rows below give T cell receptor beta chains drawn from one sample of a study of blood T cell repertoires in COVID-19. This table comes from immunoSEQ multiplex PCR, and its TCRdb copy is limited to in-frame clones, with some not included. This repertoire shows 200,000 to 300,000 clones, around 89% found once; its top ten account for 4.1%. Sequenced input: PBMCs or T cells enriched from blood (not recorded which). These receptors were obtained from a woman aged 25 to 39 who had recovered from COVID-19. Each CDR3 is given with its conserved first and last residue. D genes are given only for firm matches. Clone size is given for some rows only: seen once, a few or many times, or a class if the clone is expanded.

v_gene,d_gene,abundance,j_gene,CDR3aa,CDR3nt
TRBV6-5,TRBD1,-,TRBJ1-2,CASSQGGLDGYTF,TGTGCCAGCAGCCAGGGGGGTTTGGATGGCTACACCTTC
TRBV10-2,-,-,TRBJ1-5,CASSGTNTRSNQPQHF,TGCGCCAGCAGCGGGACAAACACTCGTAGCAATCAGCCCCAGCATTTT
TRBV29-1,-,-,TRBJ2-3,CSVVKVGSLSTDTQYF,TGCAGCGTTGTGAAAGTGGGCAGTTTAAGCACAGATACGCAGTATTTT
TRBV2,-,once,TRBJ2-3,CASSPSTDTQYF,TGTGCCAGCAGCCCCTCCACAGATACGCAGTATTTT
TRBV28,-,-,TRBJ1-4,CASSFFTGNEKLFF,TGTGCCAGCAGTTTCTTTACGGGTAATGAAAAACTGTTTTTT
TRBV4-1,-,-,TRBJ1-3,CASSQPKQGRGNAIYF,TGCGCCAGCAGCCAACCCAAACAGGGACGGGGAAACGCCATATATTTT
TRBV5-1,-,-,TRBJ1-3,CASSLDQGSGNTIYF,TGCGCCAGCAGCTTGGATCAGGGCTCTGGAAACACCATATATTTT
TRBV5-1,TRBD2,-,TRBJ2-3,CASSLGLAGRPGADTQYF,TGCGCCAGCAGCTTGGGACTAGCGGGACGGCCCGGGGCAGATACGCAGTATTTT
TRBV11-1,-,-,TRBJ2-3,CASSLSRGRVPDTQYF,TGTGCCAGCAGCCTAAGCAGAGGAAGAGTCCCAGATACGCAGTATTTT
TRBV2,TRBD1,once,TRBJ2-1,CASCPEDRGRFYAYNEQFF,TGTGCCAGCTGCCCCGAGGACAGGGGGCGCTTCTATGCATACAATGAGCAGTTCTTC
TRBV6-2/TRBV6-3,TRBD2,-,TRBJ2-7,CASSFFAASGSYEQYF,TGTGCCAGCAGTTTTTTCGCGGCTAGCGGGAGCTACGAGCAGTACTTC
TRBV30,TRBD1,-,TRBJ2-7,CAWSVGQANEQYF,TGTGCCTGGAGTGTCGGACAGGCGAACGAGCAGTACTTC
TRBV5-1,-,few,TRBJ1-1,CASSPGGRRTEAFF,TGCGCCAGCAGCCCCGGGGGGAGGAGGACTGAAGCTTTCTTT
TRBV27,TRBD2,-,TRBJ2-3,CASSFGLAGNTDTQYF,TGTGCCAGCAGTTTCGGGCTAGCGGGAAACACAGATACGCAGTATTTT
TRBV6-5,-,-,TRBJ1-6,CASSFRGNSPLHF,TGTGCCAGCAGTTTCCGGGGAAATTCACCCCTCCACTTT
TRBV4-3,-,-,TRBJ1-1,CASSQDKGREAFF,TGCGCCAGCAGCCAAGATAAGGGGAGGGAAGCTTTCTTT
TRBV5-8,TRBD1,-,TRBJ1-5,CASSLVGTGNQPQHF,TGTGCCAGCAGCTTGGTGGGGACAGGTAATCAGCCCCAGCATTTT
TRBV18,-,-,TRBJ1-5,CASSPNTRENQPQHF,TGTGCCAGCTCACCGAACACACGGGAAAATCAGCCCCAGCATTTT
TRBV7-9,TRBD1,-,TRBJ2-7,CASSLVVTGGSYEQYF,TGTGCCAGCAGCTTAGTGGTGACAGGGGGATCCTACGAGCAGTACTTC
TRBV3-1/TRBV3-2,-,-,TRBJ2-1,CASSQAVNEQFF,TGTGCCAGCAGCCAAGCAGTGAATGAGCAGTTCTTC
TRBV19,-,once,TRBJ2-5,CASSMSGIPETQYF,TGTGCCAGTAGTATGTCAGGGATCCCAGAGACCCAGTACTTC
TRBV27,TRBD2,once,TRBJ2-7,CASSPGPGLAVYEQYF,TGTGCCAGCAGTCCGGGGCCGGGACTAGCTGTGTACGAGCAGTACTTC
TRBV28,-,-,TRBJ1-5,CATTRSWVSNQPQHF,TGTGCCACCACGAGGTCTTGGGTGAGCAATCAGCCCCAGCATTTT
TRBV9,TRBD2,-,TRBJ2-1,CASNTPSGTYNEQFF,TGTGCCAGCAACACCCCTAGCGGGACTTACAATGAGCAGTTCTTC
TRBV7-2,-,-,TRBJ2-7,CASSSPREGTTYEQYF,TGTGCCAGCAGCTCTCCTCGCGAGGGAACGACCTACGAGCAGTACTTC
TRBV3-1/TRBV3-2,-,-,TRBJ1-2,CASKRGGAYGYTF,TGTGCCAGCAAACGGGGAGGGGCCTATGGCTACACCTTC
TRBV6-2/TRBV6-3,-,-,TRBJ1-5,CASSYNRFQPQHF,TGTGCCAGCAGTTACAATCGGTTCCAGCCCCAGCATTTT
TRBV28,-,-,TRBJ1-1,CASTPTGTSPNTEAFF,TGTGCCAGCACTCCAACAGGGACCTCCCCGAACACTGAAGCTTTCTTT
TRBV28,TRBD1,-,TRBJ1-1,CASSPLRQGSGTEAFF,TGTGCCAGCAGTCCCCTTAGACAGGGATCGGGCACTGAAGCTTTCTTT
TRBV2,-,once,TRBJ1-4,CASSDGEREKLFF,TGTGCCAGCAGTGATGGGGAGAGGGAAAAACTGTTTTTT
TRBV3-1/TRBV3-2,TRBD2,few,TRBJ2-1,CASSLSASGAHNEQFF,TGTGCCAGCAGCCTGTCGGCTAGCGGGGCGCACAATGAGCAGTTCTTC